This T cell receptor beta chain was obtained from a study of high-grade serous ovarian cancer treatment subgroups. Only in-frame clones appear in the TCRdb table, and some are missing; sequencing was by immunoSEQ multiplex PCR. The repertoire includes thousands of clones, about 70% of them detected once, and 5% to 7% sits in the top ten. Tumor samples were taken before definitive surgery or chemotherapy. This CDR3 comprises 14 residues. The germline CDR1 and CDR2 sequences are GTSNPN and SVGIG (reference sequence). V lost 2 bases to trimming and J lost 8 bases; unmatched junction nucleotides: 6. The V call is TRBV30, the J call TRBJ2-1; 10 bases match TRBD1. The sequencing sample was made of tumor tissue. This clonotype was sampled from a human donor with high-grade serous ovarian cancer. CDR3 sequence reads: CAWSRDRGTDEQFF. CDR3 sequence (DNA): TGTGCCTGGAGTAGGGACAGGGGCACGGATGAGCAGTTCTTC. Together with reference TRBV30 and TRBJ2-1, the CDR3 gives the full variable domain: SQTIHQWPATLVQPVGSPLSLECTVEGTSNPNLYWYRQAAGRGLQLLFYSVGIGQISSEVPQNLSASRPQDRQFILSSKKLLLSDSGFYLCAWSRDRGTDEQFFGPGTRLTVL.